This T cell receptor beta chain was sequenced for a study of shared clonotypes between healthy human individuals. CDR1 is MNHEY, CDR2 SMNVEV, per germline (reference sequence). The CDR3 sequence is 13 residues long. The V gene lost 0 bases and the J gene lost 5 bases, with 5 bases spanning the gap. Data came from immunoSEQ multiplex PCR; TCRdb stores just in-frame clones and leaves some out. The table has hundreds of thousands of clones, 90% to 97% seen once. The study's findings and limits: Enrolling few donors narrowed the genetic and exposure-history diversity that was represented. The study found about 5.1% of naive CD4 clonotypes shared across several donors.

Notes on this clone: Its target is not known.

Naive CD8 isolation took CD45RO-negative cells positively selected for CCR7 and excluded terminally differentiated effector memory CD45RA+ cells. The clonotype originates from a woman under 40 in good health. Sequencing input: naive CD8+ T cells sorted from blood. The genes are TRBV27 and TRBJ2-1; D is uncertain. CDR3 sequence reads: CASSLSENNEQFF. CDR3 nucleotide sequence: TGTGCCAGCAGTTTATCAGAAAACAATGAGCAGTTCTTC.